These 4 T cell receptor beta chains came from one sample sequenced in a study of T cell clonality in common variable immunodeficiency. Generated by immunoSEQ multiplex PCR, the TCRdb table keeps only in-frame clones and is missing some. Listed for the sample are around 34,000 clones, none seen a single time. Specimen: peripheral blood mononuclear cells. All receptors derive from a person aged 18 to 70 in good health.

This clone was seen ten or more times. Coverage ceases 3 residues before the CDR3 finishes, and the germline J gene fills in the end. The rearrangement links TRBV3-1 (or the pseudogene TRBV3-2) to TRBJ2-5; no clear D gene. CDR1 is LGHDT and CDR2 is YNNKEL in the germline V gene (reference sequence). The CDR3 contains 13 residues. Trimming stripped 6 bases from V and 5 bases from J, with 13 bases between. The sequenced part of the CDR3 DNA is TGTGCCAGCAGTGTCGCGGTCGGGGAGACC. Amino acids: CASSVAVGET. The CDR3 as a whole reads CASSVAVGETQYF.

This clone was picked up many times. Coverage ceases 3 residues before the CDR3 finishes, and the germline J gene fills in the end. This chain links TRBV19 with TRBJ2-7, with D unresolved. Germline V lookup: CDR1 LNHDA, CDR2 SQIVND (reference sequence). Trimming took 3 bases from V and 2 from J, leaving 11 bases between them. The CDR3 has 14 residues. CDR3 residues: CASSIGQLAYEQYF. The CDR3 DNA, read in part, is TGTGCCAGTAGTATTGGGCAGCTCGCCTACGAG.

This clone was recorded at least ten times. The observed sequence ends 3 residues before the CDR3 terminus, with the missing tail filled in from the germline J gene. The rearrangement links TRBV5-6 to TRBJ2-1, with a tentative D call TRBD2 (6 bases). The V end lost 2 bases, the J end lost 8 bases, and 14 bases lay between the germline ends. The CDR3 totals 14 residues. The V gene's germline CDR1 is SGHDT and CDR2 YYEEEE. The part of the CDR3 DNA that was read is TGTGCCAGCAGCTTTTTGGGACTTGCCGATGAG. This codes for CASSFLGLADE. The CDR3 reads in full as CASSFLGLADEQFF.

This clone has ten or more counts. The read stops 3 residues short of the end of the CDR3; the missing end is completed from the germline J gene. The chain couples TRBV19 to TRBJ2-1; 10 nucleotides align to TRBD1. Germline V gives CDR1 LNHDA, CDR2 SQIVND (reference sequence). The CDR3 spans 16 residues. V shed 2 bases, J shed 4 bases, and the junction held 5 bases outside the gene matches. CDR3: CASSIRGDRGYNEQFF. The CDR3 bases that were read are TGTGCCAGTAGTATACGAGGGGACAGGGGTTACAATGAG.